What follows are 18 T cell receptor beta chains derived from one specimen sequenced in a study of cytomegalovirus exposure and HLA in healthy donors. Assay: immunoSEQ multiplex PCR; the TCRdb copy retains only in-frame clones and omits some. The sample yields roughly 130,000 clones, 85% to 90% seen once. The sequencing input was PBMCs. These TCRs come from a woman aged 25 to 39 in good health and CMV-seropositive.

The V and J genes are TRBV10-2 and TRBJ2-7; 10 positions match TRBD1. After removal of 6 bases from V and 9 bases from J, the junction contained 11 bases not matched to a gene. Looked up from germline, CDR1 is WSHSY and CDR2 is SAAADI. The length of the CDR3 is 14 residues. CDR3 nucleotides: TGCGCCAGCAGCATTTCGGGACAGGGGTCCTCGCAGTACTTC. Its translation: CASSISGQGSSQYF.

The chain links TRBV9 to TRBJ1-3; the D is unclear. The CDR3 has 14 residues. Trimming left V 3 bases short and J 2 bases short, with 9 bases between. Germline CDR1 SGDLS, CDR2 YYNGEE. Here the CDR3 DNA reads TGTGCCAGCAGCGCGGGTGGCCCTGGAAACACCATATATTTT. Amino acid sequence: CASSAGGPGNTIYF.

V gene TRBV6-5 combines with J gene TRBJ2-5, with TRBD2 matching 10 bases. CDR1 is MNHEY, CDR2 SVGAGI, per germline. This CDR3 has 14 residues. V dropped 2 bases and J dropped 4; count of bases not matched to a gene: 1. The CDR3: CASSYRTSGETQYF. CDR3 DNA: TGTGCCAGCAGTTACCGGACTAGCGGAGAGACCCAGTACTTC.

The chain combines TRBV27 with TRBJ2-5, with 8 bases fitting TRBD2. In germline, CDR1 is MNHEY, CDR2 SMNVEV (reference sequence). The CDR3 consists of 16 residues. Trimming at V came to 2 bases and at J to 3 bases, leaving 8 bases not matched to a gene. DNA of the CDR3: TGTGCCAGCAGTTTAGGGGCGGGAGGTCTAAAAGAGACCCAGTACTTC. The encoded protein is CASSLGAGGLKETQYF.

J is TRBJ1-4 and V is TRBV29-1; 9 positions match TRBD1. J gave up 8 bases and V 4 bases, and 5 bases lay outside the gene matches. The CDR3 sequence is 13 residues long. Germline assignment: CDR1 SQVTM and CDR2 ANQGSEA. Here the CDR3 reads CSVVGTGLEKLFF. The CDR3 DNA reads TGCAGCGTTGTAGGGACAGGGTTGGAAAAACTGTTTTTT.

V usage is TRBV5-1 and J usage is TRBJ2-4; D gene unclear. Germline CDR1 SGHRS, CDR2 YFSETQ. The CDR3 spans 13 residues. The V end lost 7 bases, the J end lost 2 bases, and 10 bases lay between the germline ends. The CDR3 loop reads CASRGYSKNIQYF. The CDR3 bases are TGCGCCAGCCGCGGATACTCCAAAAACATTCAGTACTTC. Full variable domain (rest looked up from reference TRBV5-1 and TRBJ2-4): KAGVTQTPRYLIKTRGQQVTLSCSPISGHRSVSWYQQTPGQGLQFLFEYFSETQRNKGNFPGRFSGRQFSNSRSEMNVSTLELGDSALYLCASRGYSKNIQYFGAGTRLSVL.

The chain carries TRBV11-3 and TRBJ2-1; 8 bases fit TRBD1. Trimming took 0 bases from V and 8 from J; bases not matched to a gene: 6. Germline lookup yields CDR1 SGHNT and CDR2 YENEEA. The CDR3 is made up of 15 amino acids. The CDR3 is CASSLDPRGHHEQFF. For the CDR3, the DNA is TGTGCCAGCAGCTTAGATCCCAGGGGGCACCATGAGCAGTTCTTC.

The chain couples TRBV6-1 to TRBJ2-3, with 9 nucleotides matching TRBD2. This CDR3 region has 17 residues. Trimming took 2 bases from V and 6 from J; bases not matched to a gene: 12. Germline V gene sequence: CDR1 MNHNS, CDR2 SASEGT. CDR3 bases: TGTGCCAGCAGTGAAAGTTGGGCGGGGGGGCCTCGGGATACGCAGTATTTT. This encodes CASSESWAGGPRDTQYF.

V is TRBV5-1 and J is TRBJ2-4; 12 bases fit TRBD2. This CDR3 region has 20 residues. V dropped 0 bases and J dropped 0; count of bases not matched to a gene: 10. Germline lookup yields CDR1 SGHRS and CDR2 YFSETQ. Written as DNA, the CDR3 is TGCGCCAGCAGCTTGGATCCCCCTAGCGGGAGGGCCACAGCCAAAAACATTCAGTACTTC. Amino acid sequence: CASSLDPPSGRATAKNIQYF.

The chain links TRBV5-1 to TRBJ2-3; D uncertain. The CDR3 consists of 15 residues. The V gene lost 0 bases and the J gene lost 0 bases, with 8 bases spanning the gap. Germline values: CDR1 SGHRS, CDR2 YFSETQ. The CDR3 region has the DNA TGCGCCAGCAGCTTGGAGCAGGCTAGCACAGATACGCAGTATTTT. Residues: CASSLEQASTDTQYF.

The rearrangement uses TRBV2 and TRBJ2-5; 7 bases are shared with TRBD1. V lost 0 bases to trimming and J lost 5 bases; unmatched junction nucleotides: 12. Germline CDR1 and CDR2: SNHLY and FYNNEI. This CDR3 comprises 17 residues. The CDR3 sequence: CASSEAHTTGDLETQYF. In DNA, the CDR3 is TGTGCCAGCAGTGAAGCGCATACTACAGGGGACCTCGAGACCCAGTACTTC.

J is TRBJ2-7 and V is TRBV28, with 9 nucleotides matching TRBD1. The length of the CDR3 is 16 residues. The ends lost 6 bases at V and 1 base at J; junction bases unmatched: 10. CDR1 is MDHEN, CDR2 SYDVKM, per germline. CDR3 DNA sequence: TGTGCCAGCAGCCCACCGGGACAGGGTAATTCCTACGAGCAGTACTTC. This codes for CASSPPGQGNSYEQYF.

In regard to this clone: It is unclear where the CDR3 begins or ends on the DNA, so no DNA is shown, and the CDR3 is as TCRdb lists it. The genes are TRBV21-1 and TRBJ2-3; the table's D call, TRBD2, has no DNA check behind it. TRBV21-1 is termed a pseudogene. A total of 19 residues make up the CDR3, ends included. The CDR3 region is CASSKVAPGTSGRGDTQYF.

J is TRBJ2-7 and V is TRBV13; tentative D call: TRBD2 (5 bases). The CDR3 has 14 residues. The V end lost 5 bases, the J end lost 2 bases, and 13 bases lay between the germline ends. Per germline, CDR1 PRHDT and CDR2 FYEKMQ (reference sequence). The CDR3 spells CASSPTEGTYEQYF. The CDR3 nucleotides read TGTGCCAGCAGCCCCACCGAGGGTACCTACGAGCAGTACTTC.

The genes are TRBV7-8 and TRBJ1-5; D gene uncertain. Trimming removed 1 base from V and 3 bases from J, with 10 bases in between. This CDR3 contains 15 residues. Germline CDR1 reads SGHVS; CDR2 reads FQNEAQ. CDR3: CASSLVRSFNQPQHF. CDR3 coding DNA: TGTGCCAGCAGCTTAGTACGCAGTTTCAATCAGCCCCAGCATTTT.

The chain couples TRBV11-1 to TRBJ2-2, with 10 bases lining up with TRBD2. The V and J ends lost 0 bases and 6 bases, in that order; junction bases with no gene match: 4. The CDR3 loop spans 16 amino acids. Germline V gene sequence: CDR1 SGHAT, CDR2 FQDESV (reference sequence). This CDR3 is CASSLAAGLASGELFF. In DNA form, the CDR3 reads TGTGCCAGCAGCTTAGCCGCGGGACTAGCGTCCGGGGAGCTGTTTTTT.

The chain uses TRBV28 and TRBJ1-5; D not certain. This CDR3 region has 13 residues. CDR1 and CDR2 (germline): MDHEN, SYDVKM. The V end was cut by 7 bases, the J end by 3 bases, with 10 bases between. CDR3 sequence reads: CASNRYFNQPQHF. CDR3 DNA sequence: TGTGCCAGCAACAGATACTTCAATCAGCCCCAGCATTTT.

This clone was counted once. The genes are TRBV7-9 and TRBJ1-1, with TRBD1 matching 8 bases. The CDR3 is 15 residues long. The germline V gene encodes CDR1 SEHNR and CDR2 FQNEAQ (reference sequence). With 1 base clipped from V and 5 bases from J, the junction kept 6 bases outside the gene matches. CDR3 DNA sequence: TGTGCCAGCAGCTTAGATCAGCAGGGGGCGACTGAAGCTTTCTTT. Translated: CASSLDQQGATEAFF.